This TCR beta chain was captured in a study of T-cell memory formation after mild COVID-19. As for the study in general: Clustering of TCRs was largely donor specific. Study-wide results and limits: The CD4+ clones that contracted clustered mainly within CM and EM, and the CD8+ clones concentrated in EMRA.

There are a few counts of this clonotype. Its cognate antigen is unknown. MiXCR, applied by TCRdb to the 5' RACE reads, yields one record per CDR3 protein. This table holds 150,000 to 200,000 distinct CDR3 sequences, approximately 14% found once. V lost 3 bases and J lost 4, with 19 bases in between. From germline, CDR1 is LGHNA and CDR2 YNFKEQ. The CDR3 runs 17 residues. Sequencing was performed on PBMCs or a T cell subset sorted from them (not recorded which). V usage is TRBV4-2 and J usage is TRBJ2-1; D is unclear. This receptor was obtained from an adult woman who had mild COVID-19 (a few samples of this study predate the infection). Cell type and time point are not known. CDR3: CASSHAKDELPYNEQFF. The CDR3 DNA reads as TGTGCCAGCAGCCATGCAAAGGACGAACTCCCTTACAATGAGCAGTTCTTC.